The source of this TCR beta chain is a study of blood T cell repertoires in COVID-19. Sequencing was performed with immunoSEQ multiplex PCR; in TCRdb, only in-frame clones are kept and a portion is missing. The sample includes fewer than 90,000 clones, approximately 84% of them seen just once. There are 16 residues in the CDR3. The J segment lost 3 bases and the V segment lost 1 base, leaving 7 bases of the junction unmatched. Germline V gives CDR1 LGHNA, CDR2 YNFKEQ. The TCR sequence derives from a man between 65 and 85 years old with acute or convalescent COVID-19. The sample was peripheral blood. The chain links TRBV4-2 to TRBJ2-7, with 9 bases matching TRBD2. Here the CDR3 reads CASSQASREGNYEQYF. As DNA, the CDR3 is TGTGCCAGCAGCCAAGCGTCGCGGGAGGGGAACTACGAGCAGTACTTC.